This TCR beta chain was sequenced in a study of control samples from healthy donors and cancer patients. The method was immunoSEQ multiplex PCR; TCRdb's version includes in-frame clones alone and lacks a portion of them. The sample holds 120,000 or so clones, 85% to 90% seen once. Germline CDR1 reads LNHDA; CDR2 reads SQIVND (reference sequence). This CDR3 has 15 residues. V was clipped by 3 bases and J by 10 bases, with 18 bases between them. The chain recombines TRBV19 with TRBJ1-4; D not certain. The sequence came from a man between 25 and 39 years old in good health. The sequencing sample was made of blood. CDR3 sequence: CASSIPGREVGKLFF. DNA of the CDR3: TGTGCCAGTAGTATCCCGGGGAGGGAGGTTGGAAAACTGTTTTTT.